A single sample is the source of the 6 T cell receptor beta chains below, sequenced in a study of CXCR3-negative and CXCR3-positive naive CD8 T cells. Study-wide results and limits: When CXCR3-positive naive cells were set against CXCR3-negative naive cells, the former had more hydrophobic TRB CDR3s.

The TRB cDNA libraries were prepared by 5' RACE with UMI labels. TCRdb reanalyzed the 5' RACE reads, giving one entry per CDR3 protein sequence and no DNA. Its table records roughly 110,000 distinct CDR3 sequences. Their recognized antigens are unknown. Sequencing was done on a sample of naive CXCR3+ CD8+ T cells from blood. Subset denoted: CD45RO-CCR7+CD27+CD95- naive CD8+ T cells expressing CXCR3 (TNR3+). The receptors were gathered from a human donor in good health. Some clones in this sample may be carry-over from other donors' samples.

The CDR3: CASSLYTENTEAFF. V gene TRBV28 combines with J gene TRBJ1-1. This CDR3 has 14 amino acids. CDR1 is MDHEN and CDR2 is SYDVKM in the germline V gene.

The chain carries TRBV29-1 and TRBJ2-7; there is no DNA to check the TCRdb D call of TRBD1. The length of the CDR3 is 12 residues. CDR1 is SQVTM and CDR2 is ANQGSEA in the germline V gene. The CDR3 region is CSVDRGDYEQYF.

This chain uses TRBV4-1 with TRBJ1-3. The germline gives CDR1 MGHRA, CDR2 YSYEKL. The CDR3 runs 15 residues. CDR3 loop: CASSPRQQVGNTIYF.

J is TRBJ2-1 and V is TRBV4-1. CDR1 is MGHRA and CDR2 is YSYEKL in the germline V gene. The CDR3 is made up of 12 amino acids. The CDR3 spells CASSWGYNEQFF.

The chain joins TRBV9 to TRBJ2-2. The CDR3 contains 14 residues. Germline lookup yields CDR1 SGDLS and CDR2 YYNGEE. The CDR3 here is CASYSWTVSGELFF.

This chain joins TRBV7-2 and TRBJ2-7; TCRdb lists TRBD1, though no DNA is available to test this call. The CDR3 consists of 15 residues. Germline V CDR1 and CDR2: SGHTA, FQGNSA. CDR3 loop: CASSRDSRRTYEQYF.